This T cell receptor (beta chain) was sequenced during a study of brain metastases from non-small cell lung cancer. The table came from immunoSEQ multiplex PCR; TCRdb's copy has only in-frame clones and leaves some out. The data hold some 3,000 clones, with approximately 82% observed a single time. Points on this clone: Its antigen is undetermined.

Whole-study findings and limits: Fewer infiltrating T cells were found in brain metastases than primaries. Expanded T-cell clones appeared in around 68% of brain metastases over primaries. Paired brain metastases and primary tumors largely shared TCR repertoires.

The clonotype was recovered from a donor at least 40 years old with non-small cell lung cancer. The sample taken for sequencing was tissue from a brain metastasis.

The DNA of the CDR3 is TGTGCCAGTAGTCCAGGTACTTATCAGCCCCAGCATTTT. This codes for CASSPGTYQPQHF. The chain links TRBV19 to TRBJ1-5, with unresolved D. V lost 5 bases and J lost 5, with 10 bases in between. Germline lookup yields CDR1 LNHDA and CDR2 SQIVND (reference sequence). The CDR3 covers 13 residues. Supplemented by reference TRBV19 and TRBJ1-5, the full variable domain reads DGGITQSPKYLFRKEGQNVTLSCEQNLNHDAMYWYRQDPGQGLRLIYYSQIVNDFQKGDIAEGYSVSREKKESFPLTVTSAQKNPTAFYLCASSPGTYQPQHFGDGTRLSIL.